This T cell receptor beta chain was observed in a study of vaccination effects on CD4 cells after COVID-19 (dated by TCRdb to between 2022 and 2023). Background for the entire study: Across the study, the median time from the second dose to post-vaccine sampling was 72 days (range 14 to 241). SARS-CoV-2 spike-specific CD4+ TCR repertoires were compared before and after mRNA vaccination in COVID-19 convalescent patients and in infection-naive vaccine recipients. Altogether, 10 COVID-19 convalescent patients and 4 SARS-CoV-2-naive healthy vaccine recipients made up the full study. Cultures from other donors in the study were sequenced using the Oncomine TCR Beta short-read assay on an Illumina iSeq 100.

Concerning this clone: Which antigen it targets is not known. There are no base qualities to consult, and no much larger clone falls within one base.

Study-wide conclusions, independent of this receptor: Clones induced by infection and clones induced by vaccination both contracted markedly at late timepoints after vaccination, which fits with T cell responses waning over time. The study was limited by a small number of convalescent patients, and early post-infection timepoints were lacking. Among healthy vaccine recipients, nearly all vaccine-induced clones were SARS-CoV-2 mono-reactive, and just 1 of 255 was cross-reactive with common cold coronaviruses.

The ViraFEST assay stimulated PBMC with viral peptide pools and then used TCR sequencing to identify antigen-specific CD4+ T cell clonotypes by expansion. After more than nine days of culture, CD4+ T cells were isolated with the EasySep CD4+ T cell isolation kit. Each participant got two doses of an mRNA SARS-CoV-2 vaccine, either BNT162b2 or mRNA-1273. Healthy vaccine recipients had no prior SARS-CoV-2 infection, confirmed by negative nucleocapsid antibodies before and after vaccination. Each well held more than 1.5 million PBMC cultured in IMDM containing about 5.5% human AB serum, about 10 IU/ml IL-2 and gentamicin, along with 8 to 10 ug/ml peptides. Half of the culture medium was replaced with fresh IL-2-containing medium on days 3 and 7. Unless noted otherwise, every peptide stimulation condition was grown in triplicate wells. Using Ficoll-Paque Plus gradient centrifugation, PBMC were separated from whole blood and then either used fresh or cryopreserved at -140C. The spike proteins of SARS-CoV-2 and of the common cold coronaviruses HCoV-NL63, HCoV-OC43 and HCoV-229E were spanned by overlapping peptide pools. The QIAamp micro DNA kit was used to extract genomic DNA from the cultured CD4+ T cells.

The method behind the library was the immunoSEQ multiplex PCR assay. DNA from the CD4+ T cells that had been cultured and isolated underwent TCR beta CDR3 sequencing. Under the source paper's analysis protocol: Non-productive TCR sequences were discarded, and reads were trimmed to the CDR3 region, with only CDR3s of 7 or more amino acids retained. Antigen-specific clonotypes were identified using the MANAFEST web app by comparison of expansion in peptide wells against reference cultures. For clones to be considered positive, expansion at FDR<0.05 versus reference and all other wells, an odds ratio above 5, and a frequency above 0.1% in two replicate wells were required. A clonotype was called cross-reactive if it was significantly expanded both in SARS-CoV-2 spike wells and in at least one common cold coronavirus spike condition. Levenshtein distance calculated with the stringdist R package was used to assess CDR3 similarity, and unrooted trees were constructed with ape in R 3.6.1. Sourced from immuneACCESS, this table was stored by TCRdb with only in-frame sequences that have V and J called. A share of the clones is absent; for the studies checked, an unresolved V gene accounts for under half, and the remainder has no known explanation. V and J calls and clone size are copied from that table; D and trimming were computed from the DNA. The table for this sample lists 27,000 or so clones; 83% of them were counted only once. Roughly 1.4% of the sample rests with the top ten.

The CDR3 contains 14 residues, cysteine and phenylalanine counted. Just CDR3 DNA is preserved here, 42 bases in frame from base 1. CDR1 and CDR2 are read off the germline V gene as KGHSH and LQKENI. Trimming takes 2 bases from V and 0 bases from J, and the germline ends sit 6 bases apart. This sequence originates from a human donor who received a COVID-19 vaccine. Some clones in this sample may be carry-over from other donors' samples. The sequencing here drew on CD4+ T cells from PBMCs cultured with HCoV-NL63 spike peptides, taken after COVID-19 vaccination. The cell subset or site label on this specimen signifies: HCoV-NL63 spike overlapping peptide pool stimulation. The rearrangement joined TRBV18 to TRBJ2-3; no D gene is confidently identified. DNA sequence: TGTGCCAGCTCACCATTCGGTAGCACAGATACGCAGTATTTT. This codes for CASSPFGSTDTQYF.